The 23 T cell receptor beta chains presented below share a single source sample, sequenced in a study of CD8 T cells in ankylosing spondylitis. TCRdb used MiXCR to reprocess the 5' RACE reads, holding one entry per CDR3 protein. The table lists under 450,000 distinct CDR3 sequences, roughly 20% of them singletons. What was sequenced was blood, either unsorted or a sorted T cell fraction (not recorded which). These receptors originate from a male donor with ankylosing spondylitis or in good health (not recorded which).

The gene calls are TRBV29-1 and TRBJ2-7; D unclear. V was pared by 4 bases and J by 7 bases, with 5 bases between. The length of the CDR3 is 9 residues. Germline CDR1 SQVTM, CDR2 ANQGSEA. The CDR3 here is CSVGGEQYF. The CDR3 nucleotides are TGCAGCGTTGGGGGTGAGCAGTACTTC.

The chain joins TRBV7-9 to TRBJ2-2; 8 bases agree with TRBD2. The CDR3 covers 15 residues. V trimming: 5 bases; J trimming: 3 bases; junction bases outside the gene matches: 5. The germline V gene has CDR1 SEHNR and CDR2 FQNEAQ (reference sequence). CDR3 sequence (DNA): TGTGCCAGCAGCCCCCCGGGGGGGGACACCGGGGAGCTGTTTTTT. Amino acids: CASSPPGGDTGELFF.

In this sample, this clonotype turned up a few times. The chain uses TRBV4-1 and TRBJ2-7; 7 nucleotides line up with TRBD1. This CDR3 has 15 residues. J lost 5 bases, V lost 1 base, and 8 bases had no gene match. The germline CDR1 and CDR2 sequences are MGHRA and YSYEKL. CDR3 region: CASSQGGQVSHEQYF. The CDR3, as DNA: TGCGCCAGCAGCCAAGGCGGACAGGTATCCCACGAGCAGTACTTC.

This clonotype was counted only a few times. CDR3 DNA: TGTGCCAGCAGCTCGGCTAGCGGGGGGGCGATCTCAGATACGCAGTATTTT. Protein product: CASSSASGGAISDTQYF. The chain couples TRBV7-9 to TRBJ2-3, with 12 bases fitting TRBD2. The CDR3 spans 17 residues. Trimming at V came to 4 bases and at J to 4 bases, leaving 9 bases not matched to a gene. Per the germline V gene, CDR1 is SEHNR and CDR2 is FQNEAQ (reference sequence).

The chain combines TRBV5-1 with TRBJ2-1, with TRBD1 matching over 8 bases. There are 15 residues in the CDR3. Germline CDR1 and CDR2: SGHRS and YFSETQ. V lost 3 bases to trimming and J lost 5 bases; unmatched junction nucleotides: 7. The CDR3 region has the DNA TGCGCCAGCAGCTGGGCGGGACAGGTTAACAATGAGCAGTTCTTC. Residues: CASSWAGQVNNEQFF.

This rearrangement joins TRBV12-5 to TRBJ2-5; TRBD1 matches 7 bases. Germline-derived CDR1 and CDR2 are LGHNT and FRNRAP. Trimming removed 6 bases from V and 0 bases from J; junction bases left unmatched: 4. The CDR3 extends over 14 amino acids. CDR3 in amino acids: CASGPGTDQETQYF. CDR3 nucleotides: TGTGCTAGTGGACCCGGGACAGACCAAGAGACCCAGTACTTC. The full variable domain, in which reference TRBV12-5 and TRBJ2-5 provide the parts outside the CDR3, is DARVTQTPRHKVTEMGQEVTMRCQPILGHNTVFWYRQTMMQGLELLAYFRNRAPLDDSGMPKDRFSAEMPDATLATLKIQPSEPRDSAVYFCASGPGTDQETQYFGPGTRLLVL.

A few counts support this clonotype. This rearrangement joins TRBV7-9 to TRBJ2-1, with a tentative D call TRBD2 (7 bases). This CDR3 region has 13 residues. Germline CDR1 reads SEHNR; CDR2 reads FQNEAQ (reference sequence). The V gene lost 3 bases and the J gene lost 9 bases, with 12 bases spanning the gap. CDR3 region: CASSFGGPSEQFF. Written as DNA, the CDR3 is TGTGCCAGCAGCTTCGGGGGGCCGAGTGAGCAGTTCTTC.

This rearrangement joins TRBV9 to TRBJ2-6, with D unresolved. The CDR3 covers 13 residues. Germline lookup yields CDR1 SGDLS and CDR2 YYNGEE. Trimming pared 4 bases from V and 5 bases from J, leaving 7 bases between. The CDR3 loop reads CASSPPRANVLTF. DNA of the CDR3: TGTGCCAGCAGCCCACCCCGGGCCAACGTCCTGACTTTC.

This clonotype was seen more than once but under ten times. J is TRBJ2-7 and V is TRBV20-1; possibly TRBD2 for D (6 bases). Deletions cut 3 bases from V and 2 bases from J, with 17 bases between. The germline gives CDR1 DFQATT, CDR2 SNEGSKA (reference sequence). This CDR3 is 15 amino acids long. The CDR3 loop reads CSASFAGPTTYEQYF. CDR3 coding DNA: TGCAGTGCTAGTTTTGCGGGACCAACCACCTACGAGCAGTACTTC.

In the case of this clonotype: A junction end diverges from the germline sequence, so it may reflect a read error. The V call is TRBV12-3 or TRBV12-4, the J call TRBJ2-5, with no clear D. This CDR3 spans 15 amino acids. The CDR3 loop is CASSSLIGVQETQYF. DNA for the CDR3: TGCGCCAGCAGTTCCCTAATTGGGGTCCAAGAGACCCAGTACTTC.

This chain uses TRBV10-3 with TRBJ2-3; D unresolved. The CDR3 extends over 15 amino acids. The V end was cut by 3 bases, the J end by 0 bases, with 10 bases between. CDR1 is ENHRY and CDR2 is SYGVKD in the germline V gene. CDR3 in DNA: TGTGCCATCAGTGACCGAACAACTAGCACAGATACGCAGTATTTT. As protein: CAISDRTTSTDTQYF.

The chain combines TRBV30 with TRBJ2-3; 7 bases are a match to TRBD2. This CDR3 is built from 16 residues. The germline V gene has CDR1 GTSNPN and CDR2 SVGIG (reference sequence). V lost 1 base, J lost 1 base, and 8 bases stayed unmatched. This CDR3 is CAWSEPRGGGTDTQYF. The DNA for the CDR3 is TGTGCCTGGAGTGAACCTCGCGGGGGAGGCACAGATACGCAGTATTTT.

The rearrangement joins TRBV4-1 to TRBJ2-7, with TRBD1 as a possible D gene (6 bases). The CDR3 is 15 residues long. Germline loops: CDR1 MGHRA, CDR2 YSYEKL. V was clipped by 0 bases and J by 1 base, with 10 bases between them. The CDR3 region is CASSQDRTVSYEQYF. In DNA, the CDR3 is TGCGCCAGCAGCCAAGATAGGACAGTTTCCTACGAGCAGTACTTC.

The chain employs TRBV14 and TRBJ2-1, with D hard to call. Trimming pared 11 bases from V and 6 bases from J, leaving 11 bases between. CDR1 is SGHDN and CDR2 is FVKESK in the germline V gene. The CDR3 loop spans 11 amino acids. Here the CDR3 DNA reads TGTGCCGCCCGGGTGGGCAATGAGCAGTTCTTC. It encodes CAARVGNEQFF.

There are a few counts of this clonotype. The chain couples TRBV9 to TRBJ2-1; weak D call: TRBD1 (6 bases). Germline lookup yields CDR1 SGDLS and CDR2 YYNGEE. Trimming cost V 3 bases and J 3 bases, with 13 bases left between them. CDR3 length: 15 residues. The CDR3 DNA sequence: TGTGCCAGCAGCGGTTTCACAGGGATCTACAATGAGCAGTTCTTC. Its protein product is CASSGFTGIYNEQFF. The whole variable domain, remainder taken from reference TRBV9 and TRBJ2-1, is DSGVTQTPKHLITATGQRVTLRCSPRSGDLSVYWYQQSLDQGLQFLIQYYNGEERAKGNILERFSAQQFPDLHSELNLSSLELGDSALYFCASSGFTGIYNEQFFGPGTRLTVL.

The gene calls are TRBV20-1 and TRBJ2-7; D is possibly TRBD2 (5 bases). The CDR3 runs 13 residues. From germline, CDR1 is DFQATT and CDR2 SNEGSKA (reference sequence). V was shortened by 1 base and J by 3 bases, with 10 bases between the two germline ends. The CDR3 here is CSARGGLGYEQYF. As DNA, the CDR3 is TGCAGTGCTAGAGGCGGGCTAGGCTACGAGCAGTACTTC.

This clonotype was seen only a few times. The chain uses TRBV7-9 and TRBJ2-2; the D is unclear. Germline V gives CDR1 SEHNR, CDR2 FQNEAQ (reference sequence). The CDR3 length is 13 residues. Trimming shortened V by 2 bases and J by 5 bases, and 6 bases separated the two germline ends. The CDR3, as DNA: TGTGCCAGCAGCTTACTTATGACCGGGGAGCTGTTTTTT. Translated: CASSLLMTGELFF.

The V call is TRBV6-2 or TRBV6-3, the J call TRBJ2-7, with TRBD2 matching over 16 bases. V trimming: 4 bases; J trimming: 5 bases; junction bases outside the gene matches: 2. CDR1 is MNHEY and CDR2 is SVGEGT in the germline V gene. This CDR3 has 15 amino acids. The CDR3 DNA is TGTGCCAGCAGTTCGGGACTAGCGGGGGGGCACGAGCAGTACTTC. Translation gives CASSSGLAGGHEQYF.

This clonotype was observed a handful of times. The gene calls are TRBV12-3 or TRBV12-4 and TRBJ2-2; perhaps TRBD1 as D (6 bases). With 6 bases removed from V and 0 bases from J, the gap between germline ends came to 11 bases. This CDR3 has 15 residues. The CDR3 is CASSPGHTNTGELFF. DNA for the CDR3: TGTGCCAGCAGCCCGGGACACACGAACACCGGGGAGCTGTTTTTT.

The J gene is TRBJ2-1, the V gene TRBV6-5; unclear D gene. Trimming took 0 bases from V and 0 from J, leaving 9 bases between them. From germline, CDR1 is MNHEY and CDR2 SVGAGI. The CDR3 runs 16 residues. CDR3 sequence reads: CASSYSGPSSYNEQFF. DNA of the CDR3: TGTGCCAGCAGTTACTCGGGCCCGAGCTCCTACAATGAGCAGTTCTTC.

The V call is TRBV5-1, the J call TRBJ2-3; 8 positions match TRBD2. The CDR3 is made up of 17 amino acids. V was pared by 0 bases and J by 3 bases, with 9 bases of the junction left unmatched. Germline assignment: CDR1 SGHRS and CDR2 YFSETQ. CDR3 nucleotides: TGCGCCAGCAGCTTGGTCGTGTCGGGGGGGCCGACAGATACGCAGTATTTT. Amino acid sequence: CASSLVVSGGPTDTQYF.

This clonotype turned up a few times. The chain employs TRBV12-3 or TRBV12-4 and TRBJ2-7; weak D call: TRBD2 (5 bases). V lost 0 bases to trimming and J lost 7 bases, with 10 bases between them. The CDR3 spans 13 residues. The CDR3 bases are TGTGCCAGCAGTTTAGCGAGAAGGGAGGAGCAGTACTTC. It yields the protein CASSLARREEQYF.

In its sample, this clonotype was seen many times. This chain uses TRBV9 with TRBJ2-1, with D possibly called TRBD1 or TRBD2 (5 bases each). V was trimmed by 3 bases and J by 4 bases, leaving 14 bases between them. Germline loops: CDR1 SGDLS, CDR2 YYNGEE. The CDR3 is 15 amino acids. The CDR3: CASSGDGDGYNEQFF. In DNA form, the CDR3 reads TGTGCCAGCAGCGGGGATGGGGACGGATACAATGAGCAGTTCTTC. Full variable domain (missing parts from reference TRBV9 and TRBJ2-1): DSGVTQTPKHLITATGQRVTLRCSPRSGDLSVYWYQQSLDQGLQFLIQYYNGEERAKGNILERFSAQQFPDLHSELNLSSLELGDSALYFCASSGDGDGYNEQFFGPGTRLTVL.